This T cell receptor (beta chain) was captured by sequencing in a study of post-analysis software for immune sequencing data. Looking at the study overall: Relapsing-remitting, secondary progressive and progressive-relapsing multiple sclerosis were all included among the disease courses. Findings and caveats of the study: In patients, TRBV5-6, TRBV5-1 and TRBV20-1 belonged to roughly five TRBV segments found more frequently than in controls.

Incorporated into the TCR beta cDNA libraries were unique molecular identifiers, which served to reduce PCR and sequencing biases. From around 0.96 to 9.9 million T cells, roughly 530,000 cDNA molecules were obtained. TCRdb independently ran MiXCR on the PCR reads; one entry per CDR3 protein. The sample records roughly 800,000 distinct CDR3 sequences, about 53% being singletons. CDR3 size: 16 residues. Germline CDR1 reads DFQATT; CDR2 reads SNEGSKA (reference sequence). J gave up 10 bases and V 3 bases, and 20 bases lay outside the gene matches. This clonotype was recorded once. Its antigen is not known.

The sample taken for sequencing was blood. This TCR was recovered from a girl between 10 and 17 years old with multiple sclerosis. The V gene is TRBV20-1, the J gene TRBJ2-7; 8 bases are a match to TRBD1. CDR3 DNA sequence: TGCAGTGCTAGTCTAGGGGCGACAGGGGCTTCGGGGGAACAGTACTTC. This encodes CSASLGATGASGEQYF.